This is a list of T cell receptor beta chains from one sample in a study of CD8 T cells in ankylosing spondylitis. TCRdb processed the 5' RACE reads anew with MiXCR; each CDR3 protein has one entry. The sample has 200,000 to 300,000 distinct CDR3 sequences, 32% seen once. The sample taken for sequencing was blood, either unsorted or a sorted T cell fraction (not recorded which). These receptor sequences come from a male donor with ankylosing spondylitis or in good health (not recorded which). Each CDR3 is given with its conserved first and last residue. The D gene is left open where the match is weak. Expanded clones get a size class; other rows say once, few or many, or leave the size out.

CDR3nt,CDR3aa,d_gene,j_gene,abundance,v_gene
TGCAGTGCTAGAGATACGTTAAACACTGAAGCTTTCTTT,CSARDTLNTEAFF,-,TRBJ1-1,-,TRBV20-1
TGTGCCAGCAGCTCACAGGGGGTGGAGACTGAAGCTTTCTTT,CASSSQGVETEAFF,TRBD1,TRBJ1-1,-,TRBV7-9
TGCAGTGCTAGCTGGCAGGGAGGGGCAAGCACAGATACGCAGTATTTT,CSASWQGGASTDTQYF,TRBD2,TRBJ2-3,few,TRBV20-1
TGCGCCAGCAGTGAGATGAGCGTGAGAGAGACCCAGTACTTC,CASSEMSVRETQYF,-,TRBJ2-5,few,TRBV10-2
TGTGCCAGCAGCGCACGCCGGGACAGAGGTACAGATACGCAGTATTTT,CASSARRDRGTDTQYF,TRBD1,TRBJ2-3,-,TRBV5-8
TGCAGTGCTAGACCGGGGGGAACGAACACTGAAGCTTTCTTT,CSARPGGTNTEAFF,-,TRBJ1-1,-,TRBV20-1
TGTGCCAGCAGCGTCGAAATGGGACTAGCGGGGGTTTCCTTC,CASSVEMGLAGVSF,TRBD2,TRBJ2-1,few,TRBV9
TGCGCCAGCAGCTTGAGTCAAAACAATGAGCAGTTCTTC,CASSLSQNNEQFF,-,TRBJ2-1,-,TRBV5-1
TGCAGTGCTAGTAGGGACAGGGGCTCAGATACGCAGTATTTT,CSASRDRGSDTQYF,TRBD1,TRBJ2-3,-,TRBV20-1
TGCGCCAGCCCGGCGGGGGGGGTCGTCAATGAGCAGTTCTTC,CASPAGGVVNEQFF,TRBD2,TRBJ2-1,-,TRBV5-1
TGCGCCAGCAGTGGGGGAGGTCGGTACGAGCAGTACTTC,CASSGGGRYEQYF,-,TRBJ2-7,-,TRBV5-1
TGTGCCAGCAGTTTGTGGCGGGGGACCACAGATACGCAGTATTTT,CASSLWRGTTDTQYF,TRBD2,TRBJ2-3,-,TRBV12-3/TRBV12-4
TGTGCCAGCCAGGCAGGGGACAATGAGCAGTTCTTC,CASQAGDNEQFF,-,TRBJ2-1,-,TRBV6-5
TGTGCCAGCAGTCTACAGGGACAGGGCTATGAGCAGTTCTTC,CASSLQGQGYEQFF,TRBD1,TRBJ2-1,few,TRBV12-3/TRBV12-4
TGTGCCACCAGCAGAGATGGGTACGCGCCCCTCCACTTT,CATSRDGYAPLHF,-,TRBJ1-6,few,TRBV15
TGCAGTGCTTTCCGGGACAGCTACGAGCAGTACTTC,CSAFRDSYEQYF,TRBD1,TRBJ2-7,few,TRBV20-1
TGCAGTGCTAGATCCACCGCTAATCAGCCCCAGCATTTT,CSARSTANQPQHF,-,TRBJ1-5,few,TRBV20-1
TGTGCCAGCAGCACACTTGGGGGTCCAGATACGCAGTATTTT,CASSTLGGPDTQYF,-,TRBJ2-3,few,TRBV6-4
TGTGCCAGCAGCCCCCTAGGAGTAGGGGCTGAAGCTTTCTTT,CASSPLGVGAEAFF,-,TRBJ1-1,once,TRBV27
TGTGCCAGCAGCTTAGCCATGACAGCGAGCTCCTACAATGAGCAGTTCTTC,CASSLAMTASSYNEQFF,-,TRBJ2-1,-,TRBV7-6
TGTGCCAGCAGTGGAGCGACAGGTTTGGGCCCTGAAGCTTTCTTT,CASSGATGLGPEAFF,-,TRBJ1-1,-,TRBV12-3/TRBV12-4
TGCGCCAGCAGCTCGGGGACAGGGCAGGGTGAGCAGTTCTTC,CASSSGTGQGEQFF,TRBD1,TRBJ2-1,once,TRBV5-1
TGTGCCAGCAGCGCGTCAACTAGCGGGGGCACAGATACGCAGTATTTT,CASSASTSGGTDTQYF,TRBD2,TRBJ2-3,few,TRBV7-3